This TCR beta chain stems from a study of control samples from healthy donors and cancer patients (dated by TCRdb to 2018 to 2021). At the junction V is shortened by 3 bases and J by 6 bases; bases outside the gene matches: 1. The CDR3 goes from the cysteine to the phenylalanine over 12 residues. Kept here is only the CDR3 DNA, which spans 36 bases and is read in frame from base 1. CDR1 is given as KGHSH and CDR2 as LQKENI, both from the germline V gene. The library relied on the immunoSEQ multiplex PCR assay. Held by TCRdb, this immuneACCESS table contains in-frame sequences only and omits some clones. Under half of the omission traces to an unresolved V gene where checked; the cause of the rest is unknown. The table for this sample lists fewer than 200,000 clones; roughly 95% of them were counted only once. The ten largest clones represent approximately 1% of the sample. The table lists this clone with a count of one. Its antigen specificity is not known. Within one base of it there is no much larger clone, and no base qualities were kept.

The TCR originated in a woman younger than 45 in good health. The specimen sequenced was blood. This sequence uses TRBV18 and TRBJ1-1, with TRBD1 identical over 7 junction bases. The DNA sequence reads TGTGCCAGCTCACCGGGGACAGCTGAAGCTTTCTTT. Translated, this gives CASSPGTAEAFF.